The following is a TCR beta chain sequence with its context. Antigen: not known. Looked up from germline, CDR1 is LNHDA and CDR2 is SQIVND (reference sequence). This CDR3 has 12 amino acids. V was shortened by 6 bases and J by 10 bases, with 15 bases between the two germline ends. The sample comes from a study of T cell repertoires in cytomegalovirus infection. Study overall: Carrying CMV and the relevant HLA type showed in public TCR beta signatures.

TCRdb analysed the reads with MiXCR anew, one entry per CDR3 protein. This repertoire shows around 430,000 distinct CDR3 sequences, under 55% found once; its top ten account for 43%. V usage is TRBV19 and J usage is TRBJ1-2; the D is unclear. The specimen comprised cultured PBMCs, sampled from culture after CMV antigen stimulation. This clonotype originated in a human donor in good health (CMV status not recorded). Some clones in this sample may be carry-over from other donors' samples. The DNA for the CDR3 is TGTGCCAGTAGCCGGGCCTATAGAGACTACACCTTC. This translates into CASSRAYRDYTF.